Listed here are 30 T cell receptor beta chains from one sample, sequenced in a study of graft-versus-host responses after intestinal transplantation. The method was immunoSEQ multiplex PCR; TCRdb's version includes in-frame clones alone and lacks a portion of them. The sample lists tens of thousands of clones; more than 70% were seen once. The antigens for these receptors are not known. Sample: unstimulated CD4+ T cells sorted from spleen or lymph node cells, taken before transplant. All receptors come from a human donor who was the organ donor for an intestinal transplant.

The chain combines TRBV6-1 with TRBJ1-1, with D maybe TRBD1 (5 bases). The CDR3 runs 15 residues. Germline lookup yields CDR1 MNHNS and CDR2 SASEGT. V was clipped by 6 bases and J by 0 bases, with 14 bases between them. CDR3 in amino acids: CASSLHGGMNTEAFF. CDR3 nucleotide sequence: TGTGCCAGCAGCCTACATGGGGGGATGAACACTGAAGCTTTCTTT.

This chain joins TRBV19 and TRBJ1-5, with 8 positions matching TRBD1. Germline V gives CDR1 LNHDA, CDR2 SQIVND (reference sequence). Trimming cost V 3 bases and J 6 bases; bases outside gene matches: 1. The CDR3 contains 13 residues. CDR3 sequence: CASSMDRVQPQHF. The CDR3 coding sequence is TGTGCCAGTAGTATGGACAGGGTTCAGCCCCAGCATTTT.

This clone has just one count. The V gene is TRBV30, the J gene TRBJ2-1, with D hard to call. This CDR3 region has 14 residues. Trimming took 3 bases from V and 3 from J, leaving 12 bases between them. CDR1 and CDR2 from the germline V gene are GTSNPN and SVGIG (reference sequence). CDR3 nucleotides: TGTGCCTGGAGGCGGCGGATGGGCTACAATGAGCAGTTCTTC. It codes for CAWRRRMGYNEQFF.

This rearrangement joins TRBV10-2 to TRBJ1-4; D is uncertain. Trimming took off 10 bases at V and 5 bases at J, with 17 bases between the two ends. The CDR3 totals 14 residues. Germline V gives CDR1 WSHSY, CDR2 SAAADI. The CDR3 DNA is TGCGCCACCCTATCGGGGTTACCAAATGAAAAACTGTTTTTT. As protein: CATLSGLPNEKLFF.

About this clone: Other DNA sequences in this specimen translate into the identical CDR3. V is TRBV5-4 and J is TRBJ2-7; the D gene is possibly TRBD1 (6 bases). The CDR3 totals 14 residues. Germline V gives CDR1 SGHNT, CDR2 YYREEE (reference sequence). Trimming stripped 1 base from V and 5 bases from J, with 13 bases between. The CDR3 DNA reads TGTGCCAGCAGCTTGTTGGGACAATATAACGAGCAGTACTTC. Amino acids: CASSLLGQYNEQYF. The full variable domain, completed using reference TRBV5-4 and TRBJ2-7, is ETGVTQSPTHLIKTRGQQVTLRCSSQSGHNTVSWYQQALGQGPQFIFQYYREEENGRGNFPPRFSGLQFPNYSSELNVNALELDDSALYLCASSLLGQYNEQYFGPGTRLTVT.

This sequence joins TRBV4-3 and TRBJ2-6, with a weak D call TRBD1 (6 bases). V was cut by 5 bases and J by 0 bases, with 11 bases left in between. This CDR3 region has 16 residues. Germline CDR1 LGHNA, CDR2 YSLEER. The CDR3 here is CASSETGSSGANVLTF. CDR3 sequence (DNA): TGCGCCAGCAGCGAGACAGGATCCTCTGGGGCCAACGTCCTGACTTTC.

CDR3 residues: CASSLLGGQRYNEQFF. CDR3 DNA sequence: TGTGCCAGCAGCTTACTGGGGGGACAGCGCTACAATGAGCAGTTCTTC. The chain employs TRBV7-2 and TRBJ2-1; tentatively, D is TRBD1 (7 bases). This CDR3 spans 16 amino acids. V was pared by 2 bases and J by 3 bases, with 14 bases between. From germline, CDR1 is SGHTA and CDR2 FQGNSA. The variable domain in full, completed from reference TRBV7-2 and TRBJ2-1, reads GAGVSQSPSNKVTEKGKDVELRCDPISGHTALYWYRQSLGQGLEFLIYFQGNSAPDKSGLPSDRFSAERTGGSVSTLTIQRTQQEDSAVYLCASSLLGGQRYNEQFFGPGTRLTVL.

CDR3 DNA sequence: TGTGCCAGCAGCCATACCGCCGGACTAGCGCGGTACGAGCAGTACTTC. Amino acid sequence: CASSHTAGLARYEQYF. The rearrangement uses TRBV14 and TRBJ2-7, with TRBD2 matching over 9 bases. CDR3 length equals 16 residues. The trim removed 3 bases at V and 4 bases at J, leaving 10 bases unmatched. CDR1 and CDR2 (germline): SGHDN, FVKESK.

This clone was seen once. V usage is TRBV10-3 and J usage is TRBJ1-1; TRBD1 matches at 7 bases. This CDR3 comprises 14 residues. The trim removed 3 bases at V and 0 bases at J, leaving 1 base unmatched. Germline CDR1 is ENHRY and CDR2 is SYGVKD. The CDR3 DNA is TGTGCCATCAGTGATCAGGGGGTGAACACTGAAGCTTTCTTT. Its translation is CAISDQGVNTEAFF.

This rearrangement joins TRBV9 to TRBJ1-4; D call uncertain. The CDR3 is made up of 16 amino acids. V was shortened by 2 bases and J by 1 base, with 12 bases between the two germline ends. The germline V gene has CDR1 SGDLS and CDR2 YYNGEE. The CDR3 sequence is CASSVGPGLTNEKLFF. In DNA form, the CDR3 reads TGTGCCAGCAGCGTTGGTCCGGGGTTAACTAATGAAAAACTGTTTTTT. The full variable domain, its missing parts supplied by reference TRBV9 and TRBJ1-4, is DSGVTQTPKHLITATGQRVTLRCSPRSGDLSVYWYQQSLDQGLQFLIQYYNGEERAKGNILERFSAQQFPDLHSELNLSSLELGDSALYFCASSVGPGLTNEKLFFGSGTQLSVL.

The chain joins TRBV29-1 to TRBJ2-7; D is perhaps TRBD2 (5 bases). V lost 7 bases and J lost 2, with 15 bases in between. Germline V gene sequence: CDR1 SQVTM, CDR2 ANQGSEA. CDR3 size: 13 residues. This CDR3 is CSARSSGAYEQYF. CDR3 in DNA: TGCAGCGCCCGGTCAAGCGGAGCCTACGAGCAGTACTTC.

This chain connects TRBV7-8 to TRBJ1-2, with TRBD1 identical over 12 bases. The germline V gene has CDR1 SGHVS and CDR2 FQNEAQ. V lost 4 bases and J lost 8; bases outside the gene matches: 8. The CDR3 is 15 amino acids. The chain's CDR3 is CASSSRDRGLEGYTF. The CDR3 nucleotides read TGTGCCAGCAGCTCCCGGGACAGGGGGCTGGAGGGCTACACCTTC. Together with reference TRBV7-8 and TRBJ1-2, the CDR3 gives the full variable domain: GAGVSQSPRYKVAKRGQDVALRCDPISGHVSLFWYQQALGQGPEFLTYFQNEAQLDKSGLPSDRFFAERPEGSVSTLKIQRTQQEDSAVYLCASSSRDRGLEGYTFGSGTRLTVV.

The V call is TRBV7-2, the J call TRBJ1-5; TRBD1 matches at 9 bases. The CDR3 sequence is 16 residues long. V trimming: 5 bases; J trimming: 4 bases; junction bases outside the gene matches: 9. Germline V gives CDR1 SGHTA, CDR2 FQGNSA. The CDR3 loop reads CASSNKTGGNNQPQHF. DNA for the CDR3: TGTGCCAGCAGCAACAAGACAGGGGGAAATAATCAGCCCCAGCATTTT. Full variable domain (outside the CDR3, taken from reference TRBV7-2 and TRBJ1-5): GAGVSQSPSNKVTEKGKDVELRCDPISGHTALYWYRQSLGQGLEFLIYFQGNSAPDKSGLPSDRFSAERTGGSVSTLTIQRTQQEDSAVYLCASSNKTGGNNQPQHFGDGTRLSIL.

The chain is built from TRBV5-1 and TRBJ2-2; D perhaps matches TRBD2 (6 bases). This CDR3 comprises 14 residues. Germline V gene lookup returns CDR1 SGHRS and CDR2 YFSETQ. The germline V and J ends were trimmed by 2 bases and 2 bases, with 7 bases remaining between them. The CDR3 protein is CASSFSGNTGELFF. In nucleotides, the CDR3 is TGCGCCAGCAGCTTTAGCGGAAACACCGGGGAGCTGTTTTTT.

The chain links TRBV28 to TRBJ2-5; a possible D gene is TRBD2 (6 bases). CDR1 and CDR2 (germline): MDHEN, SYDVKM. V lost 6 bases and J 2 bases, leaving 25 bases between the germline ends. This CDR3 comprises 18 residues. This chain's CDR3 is CASSSSWGHREIQETQYF. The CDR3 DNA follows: TGTGCCAGCAGCTCCTCTTGGGGTCACCGGGAGATACAAGAGACCCAGTACTTC.

CDR3 coding DNA: TGCGCCAGCAGCCAAGATACTGGAGGCTCCTACGAGCAGTACTTC. It yields the protein CASSQDTGGSYEQYF. V and J are TRBV4-1 and TRBJ2-7, with a tentative D call TRBD2 (5 bases). CDR3 size: 15 residues. Germline V CDR1 and CDR2: MGHRA, YSYEKL. Trimming took off 0 bases at V and 0 bases at J, with 9 bases between the two ends.

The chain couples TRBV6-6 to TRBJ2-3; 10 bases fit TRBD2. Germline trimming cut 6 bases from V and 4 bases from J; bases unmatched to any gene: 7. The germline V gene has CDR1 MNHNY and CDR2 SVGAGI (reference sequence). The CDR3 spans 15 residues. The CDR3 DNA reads TGTGCCAGCAGAGGGGCTAGCGGGAGCCCAGATACGCAGTATTTT. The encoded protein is CASRGASGSPDTQYF.

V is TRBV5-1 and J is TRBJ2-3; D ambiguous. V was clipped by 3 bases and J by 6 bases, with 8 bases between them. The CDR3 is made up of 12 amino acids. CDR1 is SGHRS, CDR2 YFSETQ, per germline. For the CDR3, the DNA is TGCGCCAGCAGCTCGAACGAGGATACGCAGTATTTT. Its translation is CASSSNEDTQYF.

This chain's CDR3 is CASSIDQREGLAGELFF. CDR3 in DNA: TGTGCCAGTAGTATAGATCAGAGGGAAGGTCTCGCAGGGGAGCTGTTTTTT. This rearrangement joins TRBV19 to TRBJ2-2, with D possibly matching TRBD2 (5 bases). CDR3 size: 17 residues. Germline CDR1 and CDR2: LNHDA and SQIVND (reference sequence). With 0 bases removed from V and 8 bases from J, the gap between germline ends came to 19 bases. The variable domain in full, with the rest retrieved from reference TRBV19 and TRBJ2-2, is DGGITQSPKYLFRKEGQNVTLSCEQNLNHDAMYWYRQDPGQGLRLIYYSQIVNDFQKGDIAEGYSVSREKKESFPLTVTSAQKNPTAFYLCASSIDQREGLAGELFFGEGSRLTVL.

CDR3 sequence (DNA): TGTGCCAGCAGCCAATCGGGGGTCGGAGGTGGCTACACCTTC. Its protein is CASSQSGVGGGYTF. The chain joins TRBV7-8 to TRBJ1-2; a possible D gene is TRBD1 (5 bases). The CDR3 consists of 14 residues. The germline gives CDR1 SGHVS, CDR2 FQNEAQ. Deletions cut 5 bases from V and 7 bases from J, with 17 bases between. Supplemented by reference TRBV7-8 and TRBJ1-2, the full variable domain reads GAGVSQSPRYKVAKRGQDVALRCDPISGHVSLFWYQQALGQGPEFLTYFQNEAQLDKSGLPSDRFFAERPEGSVSTLKIQRTQQEDSAVYLCASSQSGVGGGYTFGSGTRLTVV.

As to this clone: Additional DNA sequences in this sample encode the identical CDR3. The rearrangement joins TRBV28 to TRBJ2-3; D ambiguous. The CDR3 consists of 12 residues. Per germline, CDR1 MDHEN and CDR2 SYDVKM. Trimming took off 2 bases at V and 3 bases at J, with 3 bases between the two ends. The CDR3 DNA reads TGTGCCAGCAGTTTAGCGACAGATACGCAGTATTTT. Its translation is CASSLATDTQYF.

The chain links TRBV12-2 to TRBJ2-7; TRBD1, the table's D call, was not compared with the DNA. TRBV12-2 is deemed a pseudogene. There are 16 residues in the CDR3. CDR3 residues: CASRPDRGLANYEQYF. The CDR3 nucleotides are TGTGCAAGTCGCCCCGACAGGGGACTTGCAAACTACGAGCAGTACTTC.

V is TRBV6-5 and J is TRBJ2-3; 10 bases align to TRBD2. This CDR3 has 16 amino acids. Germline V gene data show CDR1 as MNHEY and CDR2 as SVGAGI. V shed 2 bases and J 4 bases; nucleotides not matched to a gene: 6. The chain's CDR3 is CASSYLRAGGSDTQYF. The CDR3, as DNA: TGTGCCAGCAGTTACCTACGAGCGGGAGGGTCAGATACGCAGTATTTT.

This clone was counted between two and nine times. The CDR3 region is CASSDSFSYEQYF. DNA of the CDR3: TGTGCCAGCTCGGACAGCTTTTCCTACGAGCAGTACTTC. This sequence joins TRBV18 and TRBJ2-7, with D possibly TRBD1 on 6 matching bases. The germline V gene encodes CDR1 KGHSH and CDR2 LQKENI. V lost 6 bases and J 1 base, leaving 10 bases between the germline ends. This CDR3 contains 13 residues.

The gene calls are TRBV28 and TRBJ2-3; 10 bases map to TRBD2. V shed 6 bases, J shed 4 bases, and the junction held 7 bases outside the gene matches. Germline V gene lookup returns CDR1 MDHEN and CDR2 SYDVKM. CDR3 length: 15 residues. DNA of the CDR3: TGTGCCAGCAGCGCGCTAGCGGGAGTCCCAGATACGCAGTATTTT. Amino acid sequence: CASSALAGVPDTQYF.

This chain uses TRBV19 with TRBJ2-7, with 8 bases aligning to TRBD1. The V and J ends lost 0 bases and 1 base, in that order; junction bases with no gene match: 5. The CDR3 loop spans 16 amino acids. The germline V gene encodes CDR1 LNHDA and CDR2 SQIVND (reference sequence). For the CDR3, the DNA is TGTGCCAGTAGTATAGATCAAGACAGGGGATCCTACGAGCAGTACTTC. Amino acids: CASSIDQDRGSYEQYF.

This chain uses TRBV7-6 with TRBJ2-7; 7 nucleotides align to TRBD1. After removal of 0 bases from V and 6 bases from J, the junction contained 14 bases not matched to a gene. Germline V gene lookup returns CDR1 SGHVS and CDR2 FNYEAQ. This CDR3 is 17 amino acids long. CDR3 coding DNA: TGTGCCAGCAGCTTAGCGACGGGGACAGCAACCCCCTCCGAGCAGTACTTC. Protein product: CASSLATGTATPSEQYF.

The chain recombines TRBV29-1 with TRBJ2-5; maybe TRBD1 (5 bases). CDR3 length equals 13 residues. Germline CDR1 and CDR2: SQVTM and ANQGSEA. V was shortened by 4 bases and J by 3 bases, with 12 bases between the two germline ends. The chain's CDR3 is CSVVGLTEETQYF. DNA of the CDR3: TGCAGCGTTGTAGGTTTGACAGAAGAGACCCAGTACTTC.

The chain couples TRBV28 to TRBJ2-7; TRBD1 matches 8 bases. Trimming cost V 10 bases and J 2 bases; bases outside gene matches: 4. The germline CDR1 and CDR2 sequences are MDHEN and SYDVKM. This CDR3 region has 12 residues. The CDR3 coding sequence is TGTGCCACCACGGGACAGGCCTACGAGCAGTACTTC. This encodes CATTGQAYEQYF.

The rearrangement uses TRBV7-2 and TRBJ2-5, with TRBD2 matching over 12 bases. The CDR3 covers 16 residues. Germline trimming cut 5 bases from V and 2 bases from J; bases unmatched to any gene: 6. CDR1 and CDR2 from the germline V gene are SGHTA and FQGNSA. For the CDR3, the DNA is TGTGCCAGCAGCCTTGGACTAGCGGGACCACAAGAGACCCAGTACTTC. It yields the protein CASSLGLAGPQETQYF.